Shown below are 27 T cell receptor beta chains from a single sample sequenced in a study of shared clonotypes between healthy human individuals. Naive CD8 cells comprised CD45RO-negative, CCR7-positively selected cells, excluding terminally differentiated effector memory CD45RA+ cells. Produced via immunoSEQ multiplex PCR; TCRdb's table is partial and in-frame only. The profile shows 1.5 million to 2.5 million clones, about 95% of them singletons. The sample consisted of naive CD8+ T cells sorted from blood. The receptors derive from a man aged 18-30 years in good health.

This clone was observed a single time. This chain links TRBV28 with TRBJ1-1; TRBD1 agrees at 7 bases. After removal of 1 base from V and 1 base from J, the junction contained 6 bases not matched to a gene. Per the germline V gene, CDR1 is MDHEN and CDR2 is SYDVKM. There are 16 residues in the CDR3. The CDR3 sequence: CASSLYRGQPNTEAFF. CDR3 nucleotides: TGTGCCAGCAGTTTATACCGGGGACAGCCGAACACTGAAGCTTTCTTT. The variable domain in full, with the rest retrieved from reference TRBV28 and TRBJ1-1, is DVKVTQSSRYLVKRTGEKVFLECVQDMDHENMFWYRQDPGLGLRLIYFSYDVKMKEKGDIPEGYSVSREKKERFSLILESASTNQTSMYLCASSLYRGQPNTEAFFGQGTRLTVV.

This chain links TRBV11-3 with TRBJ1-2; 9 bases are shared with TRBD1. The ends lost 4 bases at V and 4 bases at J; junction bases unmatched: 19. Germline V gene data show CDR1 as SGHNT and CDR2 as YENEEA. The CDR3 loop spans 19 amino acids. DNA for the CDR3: TGTGCCAGCAGCTCAGAAGAACCGGGACAGGGCCACCTTAGCTATGGCTACACCTTC. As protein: CASSSEEPGQGHLSYGYTF.

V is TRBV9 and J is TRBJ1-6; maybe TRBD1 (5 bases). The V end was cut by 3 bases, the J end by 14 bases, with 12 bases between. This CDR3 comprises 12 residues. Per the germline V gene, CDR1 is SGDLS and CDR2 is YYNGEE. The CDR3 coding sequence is TGTGCCAGCAGCGCGCAGGGTCAGTCCCTCCACTTT. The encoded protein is CASSAQGQSLHF.

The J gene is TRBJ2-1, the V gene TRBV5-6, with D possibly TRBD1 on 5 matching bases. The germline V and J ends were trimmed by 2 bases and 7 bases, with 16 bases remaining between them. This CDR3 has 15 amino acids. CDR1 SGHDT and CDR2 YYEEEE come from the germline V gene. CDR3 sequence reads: CASSFGQTPGNEQFF. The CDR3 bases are TGTGCCAGCAGCTTTGGACAAACCCCTGGGAATGAGCAGTTCTTC.

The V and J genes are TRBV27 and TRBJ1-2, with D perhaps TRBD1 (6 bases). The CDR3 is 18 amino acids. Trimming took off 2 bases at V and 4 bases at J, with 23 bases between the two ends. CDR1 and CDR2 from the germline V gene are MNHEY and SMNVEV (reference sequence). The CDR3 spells CASSLGPQTGGSGYGYTF. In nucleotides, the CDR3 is TGTGCCAGCAGTTTAGGGCCCCAGACAGGAGGGTCGGGCTATGGCTACACCTTC.

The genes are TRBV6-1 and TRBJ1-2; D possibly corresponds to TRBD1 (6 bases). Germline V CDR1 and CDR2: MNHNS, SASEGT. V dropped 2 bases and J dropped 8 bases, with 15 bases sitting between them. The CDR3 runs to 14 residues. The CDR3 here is CASSEWFPGGGYTF. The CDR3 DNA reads TGTGCCAGCAGTGAATGGTTCCCGGGGGGCGGCTACACCTTC.

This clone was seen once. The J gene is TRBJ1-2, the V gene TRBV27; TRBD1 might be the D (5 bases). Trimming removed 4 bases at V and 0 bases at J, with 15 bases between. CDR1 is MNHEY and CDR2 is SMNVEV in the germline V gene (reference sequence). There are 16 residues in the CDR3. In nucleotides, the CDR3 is TGTGCCAGCAGTTCGCTTGGACACGCTACTAACTATGGCTACACCTTC. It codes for CASSSLGHATNYGYTF.

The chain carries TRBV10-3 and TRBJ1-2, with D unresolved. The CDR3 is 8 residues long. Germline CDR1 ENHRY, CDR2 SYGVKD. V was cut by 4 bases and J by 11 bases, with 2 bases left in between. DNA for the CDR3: TGTGCCATCAGTGCATACACCTTC. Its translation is CAISAYTF.

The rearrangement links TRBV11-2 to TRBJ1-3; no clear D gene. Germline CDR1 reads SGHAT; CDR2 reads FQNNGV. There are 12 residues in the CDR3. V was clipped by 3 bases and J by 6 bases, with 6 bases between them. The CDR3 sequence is CASSLVKNTIYF. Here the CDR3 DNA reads TGTGCCAGCAGCTTGGTTAAAAACACCATATATTTT.

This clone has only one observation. CDR3 nucleotides: TGTGCCAGCAGCTCCGATTGGTCGGGCCGGGAGACCCAGTACTTC. Translating gives CASSSDWSGRETQYF. The chain couples TRBV11-2 to TRBJ2-5; the D is unclear. CDR1 SGHAT and CDR2 FQNNGV come from the germline V gene. V lost 4 bases and J 5 bases, leaving 17 bases between the germline ends. The CDR3 extends over 15 amino acids.

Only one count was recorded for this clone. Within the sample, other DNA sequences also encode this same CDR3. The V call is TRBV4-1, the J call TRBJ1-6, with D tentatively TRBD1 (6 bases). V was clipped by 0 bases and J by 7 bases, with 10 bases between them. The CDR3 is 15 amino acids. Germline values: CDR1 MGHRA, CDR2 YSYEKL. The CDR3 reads CASSQDTGRNSPLHF. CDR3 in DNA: TGCGCCAGCAGCCAAGATACAGGGAGGAATTCACCCCTCCACTTT.

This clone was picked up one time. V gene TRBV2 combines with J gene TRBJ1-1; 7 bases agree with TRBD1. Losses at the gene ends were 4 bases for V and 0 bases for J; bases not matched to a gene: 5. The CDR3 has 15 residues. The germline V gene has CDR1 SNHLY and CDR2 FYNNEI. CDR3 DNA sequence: TGTGCCAGCAGTGTTTCGACAGGGTTGAACACTGAAGCTTTCTTT. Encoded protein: CASSVSTGLNTEAFF.

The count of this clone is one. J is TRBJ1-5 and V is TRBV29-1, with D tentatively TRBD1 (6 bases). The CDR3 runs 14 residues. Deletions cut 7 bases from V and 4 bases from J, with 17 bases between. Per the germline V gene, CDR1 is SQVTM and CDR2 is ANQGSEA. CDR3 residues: CSALLGGWNQPQHF. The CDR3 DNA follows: TGCAGCGCCTTACTGGGGGGCTGGAATCAGCCCCAGCATTTT.

CDR3 DNA: TGTGCCAGCAGTGAGCTCAGCCCAAATCAGCCCCAGCATTTT. Its protein product is CASSELSPNQPQHF. The chain couples TRBV6-1 to TRBJ1-5; D uncertain. Germline loops: CDR1 MNHNS, CDR2 SASEGT. The CDR3 length is 14 residues. With 3 bases removed from V and 4 bases from J, the gap between germline ends came to 10 bases.

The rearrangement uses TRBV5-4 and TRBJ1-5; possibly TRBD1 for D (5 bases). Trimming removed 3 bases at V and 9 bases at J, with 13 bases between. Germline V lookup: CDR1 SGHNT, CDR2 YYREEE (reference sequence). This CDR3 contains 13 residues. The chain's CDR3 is CASSSGPVGPQHF. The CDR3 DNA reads TGTGCCAGCAGCTCGGGACCCGTGGGGCCCCAGCATTTT.

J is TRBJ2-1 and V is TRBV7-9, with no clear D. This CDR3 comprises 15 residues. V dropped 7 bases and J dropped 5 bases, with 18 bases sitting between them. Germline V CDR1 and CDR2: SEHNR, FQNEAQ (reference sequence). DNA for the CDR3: TGTGCCAGCACCAATCGTAGGGTACCACACAATGAGCAGTTCTTC. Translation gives CASTNRRVPHNEQFF.

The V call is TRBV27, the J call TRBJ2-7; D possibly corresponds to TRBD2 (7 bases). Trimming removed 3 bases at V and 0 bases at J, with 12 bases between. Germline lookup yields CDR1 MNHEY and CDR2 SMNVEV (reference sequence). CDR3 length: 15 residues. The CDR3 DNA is TGTGCCAGCAGTTTCGGGGGGCTGTACTCCTACGAGCAGTACTTC. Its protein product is CASSFGGLYSYEQYF.

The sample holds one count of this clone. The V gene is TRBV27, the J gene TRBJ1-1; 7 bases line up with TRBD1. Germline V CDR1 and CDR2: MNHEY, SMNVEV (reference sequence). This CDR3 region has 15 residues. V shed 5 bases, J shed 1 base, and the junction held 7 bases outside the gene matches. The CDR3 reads CASSPTGAQNTEAFF. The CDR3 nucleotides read TGTGCCAGCAGTCCCACAGGGGCCCAGAACACTGAAGCTTTCTTT.

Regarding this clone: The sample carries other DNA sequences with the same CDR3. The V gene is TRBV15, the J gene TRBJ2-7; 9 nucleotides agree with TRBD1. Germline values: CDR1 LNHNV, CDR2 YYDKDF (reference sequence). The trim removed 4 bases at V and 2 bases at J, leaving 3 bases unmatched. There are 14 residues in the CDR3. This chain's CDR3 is CATSTRTGAYEQYF. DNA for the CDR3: TGTGCCACCAGCACTCGGACAGGGGCCTACGAGCAGTACTTC.

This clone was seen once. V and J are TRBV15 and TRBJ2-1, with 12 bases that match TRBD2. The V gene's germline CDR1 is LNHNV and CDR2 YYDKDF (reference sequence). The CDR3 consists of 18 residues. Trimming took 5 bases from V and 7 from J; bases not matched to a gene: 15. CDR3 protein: CATSEVEEGTSGWNEQFF. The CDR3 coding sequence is TGTGCCACCAGCGAGGTAGAAGAGGGGACTAGCGGGTGGAATGAGCAGTTCTTC.

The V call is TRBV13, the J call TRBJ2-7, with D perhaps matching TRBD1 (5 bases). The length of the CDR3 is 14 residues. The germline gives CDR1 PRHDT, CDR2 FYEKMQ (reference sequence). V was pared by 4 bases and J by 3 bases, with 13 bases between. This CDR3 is CASSSMDTLYEQYF. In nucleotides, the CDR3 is TGTGCCAGCAGCTCCATGGACACCCTCTACGAGCAGTACTTC.

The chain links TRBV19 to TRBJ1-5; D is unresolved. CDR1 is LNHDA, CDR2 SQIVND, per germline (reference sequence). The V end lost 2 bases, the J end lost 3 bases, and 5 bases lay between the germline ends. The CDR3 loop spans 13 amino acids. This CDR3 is CASSILANQPQHF. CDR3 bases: TGTGCCAGTAGTATACTCGCCAATCAGCCCCAGCATTTT.

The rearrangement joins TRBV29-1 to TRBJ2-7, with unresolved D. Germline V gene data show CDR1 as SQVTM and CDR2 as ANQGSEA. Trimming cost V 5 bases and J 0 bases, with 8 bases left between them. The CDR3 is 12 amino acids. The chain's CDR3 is CSVQIGSYEQYF. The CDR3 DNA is TGCAGCGTTCAGATCGGCTCCTACGAGCAGTACTTC.

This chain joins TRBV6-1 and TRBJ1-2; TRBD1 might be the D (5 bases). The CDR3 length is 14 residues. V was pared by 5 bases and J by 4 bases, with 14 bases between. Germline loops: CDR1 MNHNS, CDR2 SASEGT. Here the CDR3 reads CASSRDLQAYGYTF. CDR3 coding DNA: TGTGCCAGCAGTAGGGACTTACAAGCCTATGGCTACACCTTC.

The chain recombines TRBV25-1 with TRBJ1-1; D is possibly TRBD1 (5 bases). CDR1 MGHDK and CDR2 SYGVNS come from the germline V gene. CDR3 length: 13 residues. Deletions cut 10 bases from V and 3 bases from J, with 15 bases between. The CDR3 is CAISSGADTEAFF. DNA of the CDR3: TGTGCCATCTCGTCCGGGGCGGACACTGAAGCTTTCTTT.

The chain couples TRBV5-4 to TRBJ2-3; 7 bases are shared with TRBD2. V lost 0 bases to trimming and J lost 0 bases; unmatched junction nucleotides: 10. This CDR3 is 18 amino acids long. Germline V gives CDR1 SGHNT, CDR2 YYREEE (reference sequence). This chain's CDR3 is CASSLGPLTSSSTDTQYF. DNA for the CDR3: TGTGCCAGCAGCTTGGGACCGCTGACTAGCAGCAGCACAGATACGCAGTATTTT.

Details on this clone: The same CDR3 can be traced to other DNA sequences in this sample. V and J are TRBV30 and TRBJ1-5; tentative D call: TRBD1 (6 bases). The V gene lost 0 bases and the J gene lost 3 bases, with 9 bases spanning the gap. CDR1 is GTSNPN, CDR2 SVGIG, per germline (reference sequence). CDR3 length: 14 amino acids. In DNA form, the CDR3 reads TGTGCCTGGAGTGTAGGACAGCTCAATCAGCCCCAGCATTTT. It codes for CAWSVGQLNQPQHF.